This T cell receptor (beta chain) was documented in a study of PD-1 blockade in mismatch repair-deficient tumors. Study findings and constraints: Tumor-resident clones, often absent from pretreatment blood, expanded after pembrolizumab and then contracted.

TCRdb keeps only in-frame clones here, not all; method: immunoSEQ multiplex PCR. The sample holds about 40,000 clones, 80% to 90% seen once. Remarks on this clone: What it binds is unknown.

The CDR3 loop spans 15 amino acids. The germline V gene encodes CDR1 SGHRS and CDR2 YFSETQ. The V and J ends lost 0 bases and 4 bases respectively, with 13 bases between them. This sample comprised peripheral blood, obtained roughly 75 weeks after starting pembrolizumab. The V call is TRBV5-1, the J call TRBJ1-2, with D tentatively TRBD1 (6 bases). This clonotype was obtained from an adult with mismatch repair-deficient cancer. The CDR3 loop reads CASSLDPGASYGYTF. DNA for the CDR3: TGCGCCAGCAGCTTGGACCCAGGGGCTAGCTATGGCTACACCTTC.